This entry lists 23 T cell receptor beta chains sequenced from one sample in a study of T cell changes during pregnancy in multiple sclerosis. The protocol was immunoSEQ multiplex PCR, while the TCRdb copy is restricted to in-frame clones and leaves out a portion. The sample shows tens of thousands of clones, about 90% of them seen only once. This material consisted of CD4+ T cells from peripheral blood mononuclear cells, taken after pregnancy. The receptors originated from a female donor with multiple sclerosis, enrolled in a pregnancy study.

The V call is TRBV4-2, the J call TRBJ2-2; a possible D gene is TRBD2 (7 bases). This CDR3 is 16 amino acids long. Germline V gene data show CDR1 as LGHNA and CDR2 as YNFKEQ. The V and J ends lost 4 bases and 1 base respectively, with 13 bases between them. The CDR3 here is CASSPAGAENTGELFF. The CDR3 DNA follows: TGTGCCAGCAGCCCCGCGGGGGCCGAGAACACCGGGGAGCTGTTTTTT.

This clone was found once. This chain links TRBV6-4 with TRBJ2-1, with 11 bases identical to TRBD2. V was clipped by 4 bases and J by 6 bases; unmatched bases: 8. Germline V CDR1 and CDR2: MRHNA, SNTAGT. The CDR3 has 16 amino acids. In DNA form, the CDR3 reads TGTGCCAGCAGTGGAATTAGCGGGAGGGCCCTCAATGAGCAGTTCTTC. Translated, it gives CASSGISGRALNEQFF.

The V gene is TRBV9, the J gene TRBJ2-3; TRBD2 agrees at 10 bases. V lost 4 bases, J lost 3 bases, and 11 bases stayed unmatched. Germline loops: CDR1 SGDLS, CDR2 YYNGEE. The CDR3 is 17 amino acids. DNA of the CDR3: TGTGCCAGCAGCCGGCGCCTAGCGGGAGAGAGGACAGATACGCAGTATTTT. Translation gives CASSRRLAGERTDTQYF.

The chain joins TRBV30 to TRBJ1-5; D may be TRBD1 (5 bases). V was shortened by 4 bases and J by 4 bases, with 11 bases between the two germline ends. CDR3 size: 13 residues. Germline CDR1 GTSNPN, CDR2 SVGIG (reference sequence). CDR3 residues: CAWNSGVNQPQHF. The CDR3 region has the DNA TGTGCCTGGAATTCGGGGGTTAATCAGCCCCAGCATTTT.

The chain links TRBV14 to TRBJ1-1; D is uncertain. CDR3 length equals 14 residues. Germline CDR1 reads SGHDN; CDR2 reads FVKESK. V lost 1 base to trimming and J lost 8 bases, with 14 bases between them. CDR3 protein: CASSQVAGVGEAFF. Here the CDR3 DNA reads TGTGCCAGCAGCCAAGTGGCCGGGGTTGGAGAAGCTTTCTTT.

This chain uses TRBV4-1 with TRBJ2-1; TRBD2 aligns across 9 bases. The germline CDR1 and CDR2 sequences are MGHRA and YSYEKL. V trimming: 0 bases; J trimming: 7 bases; junction bases outside the gene matches: 7. The CDR3 is made up of 16 amino acids. CDR3 sequence reads: CASSQDEAGGRNEQFF. The CDR3, as DNA: TGCGCCAGCAGCCAAGATGAAGCGGGAGGTCGAAATGAGCAGTTCTTC.

V usage is TRBV7-9 and J usage is TRBJ1-1; 9 nucleotides agree with TRBD1. After removal of 4 bases from V and 7 bases from J, the junction contained 7 bases not matched to a gene. This CDR3 has 14 amino acids. Per the germline V gene, CDR1 is SEHNR and CDR2 is FQNEAQ (reference sequence). Here the CDR3 reads CASSSGQGSGEAFF. The DNA for the CDR3 is TGTGCCAGCAGCTCCGGACAGGGGTCGGGTGAAGCTTTCTTT.

The chain couples TRBV7-2 to TRBJ2-3; 12 bases match TRBD2. The germline CDR1 and CDR2 sequences are SGHTA and FQGNSA. V lost 5 bases to trimming and J lost 9 bases; unmatched junction nucleotides: 12. The CDR3 loop spans 16 amino acids. DNA of the CDR3: TGTGCCAGCAGCAGGACTAGCGGGAACGATCTTTTCACGCAGTATTTT. It translates to CASSRTSGNDLFTQYF.

V is TRBV27 and J is TRBJ1-2; possibly TRBD1 for D (6 bases). Between the trimmed V and J ends, which lost 3 bases and 3 bases, there was a span of 8 bases. Germline values: CDR1 MNHEY, CDR2 SMNVEV (reference sequence). The CDR3 has 13 amino acids. The CDR3 bases are TGTGCCAGCAGTTTTCAGGGGTACTATGGCTACACCTTC. It specifies CASSFQGYYGYTF.

This clone was counted a single time. The chain links TRBV7-6 to TRBJ1-1; D gene uncertain. The CDR3 has 13 residues. Between the trimmed V and J ends, which lost 2 bases and 1 base, there was a span of 5 bases. Germline V gives CDR1 SGHVS, CDR2 FNYEAQ. The CDR3 loop reads CASSLPGNTEAFF. CDR3 coding DNA: TGTGCCAGCAGCTTACCCGGGAACACTGAAGCTTTCTTT.

V gene TRBV4-2 combines with J gene TRBJ2-1; 10 bases agree with TRBD2. This CDR3 contains 15 residues. Germline CDR1 reads LGHNA; CDR2 reads YNFKEQ. The V gene end was trimmed by 2 bases and the J gene end by 7 bases; junction bases not matched to a gene: 5. This chain's CDR3 is CASSQTSGIKNEQFF. In DNA form, the CDR3 reads TGTGCCAGCAGCCAAACTAGCGGGATAAAGAATGAGCAGTTCTTC.

This clone was detected once. The rearrangement joins TRBV2 to TRBJ2-2; the D is unclear. Germline V CDR1 and CDR2: SNHLY, FYNNEI. With 7 bases removed from V and 7 bases from J, the gap between germline ends came to 16 bases. The CDR3 sequence is 14 residues long. The CDR3 reads CASKSLVLDGELFF. As DNA, the CDR3 is TGTGCCAGCAAGAGCTTGGTGCTCGACGGGGAGCTGTTTTTT. Complete variable domain (other parts from reference TRBV2 and TRBJ2-2): EPEVTQTPSHQVTQMGQEVILRCVPISNHLYFYWYRQILGQKVEFLVSFYNNEISEKSEIFDDQFSVERPDGSNFTLKIRSTKLEDSAMYFCASKSLVLDGELFFGEGSRLTVL.

The gene calls are TRBV7-2 and TRBJ2-2; 8 nucleotides match TRBD2. Germline trimming cut 4 bases from V and 8 bases from J; bases unmatched to any gene: 12. This CDR3 spans 16 amino acids. Germline lookup yields CDR1 SGHTA and CDR2 FQGNSA. The chain's CDR3 is CASSSPRASGRGELFF. The CDR3, as DNA: TGTGCCAGCAGCTCCCCGAGGGCTAGCGGGCGGGGGGAGCTGTTTTTT.

The chain uses TRBV21-1 and TRBJ2-2; TRBD2 is the table's D call, not checked against the DNA. TRBV21-1 counts as a pseudogene. This CDR3 has 13 amino acids. This CDR3 reads CASSPRCSGELFF. The DNA of the CDR3 is TGTGCCAGCAGCCCCCGTTGTTCCGGGGAGCTGTTTTTT.

This chain connects TRBV5-8 to TRBJ2-5; 10 bases line up with TRBD2. The CDR3 runs to 17 residues. Germline V gene sequence: CDR1 SGHTS, CDR2 YDEGEE. V lost 4 bases, J lost 5 bases, and 14 bases stayed unmatched. In DNA form, the CDR3 reads TGTGCCAGCAGCGTGCGGACTAGCGGAAACCTAGGGGAGACCCAGTACTTC. Its protein product is CASSVRTSGNLGETQYF.

This clone was seen a few times. The J gene is TRBJ1-4, the V gene TRBV6-1, with D maybe TRBD1 (6 bases). Germline V gene sequence: CDR1 MNHNS, CDR2 SASEGT. V was pared by 6 bases and J by 4 bases, with 12 bases between. The CDR3 covers 14 residues. The CDR3 sequence is CASRRTGLNEKLFF. The CDR3 DNA reads as TGTGCCAGCAGGAGAACAGGGCTTAATGAAAAACTGTTTTTT.

V and J are TRBV19 and TRBJ1-5; 7 nucleotides match TRBD1. The germline V gene encodes CDR1 LNHDA and CDR2 SQIVND (reference sequence). The J segment lost 0 bases and the V segment lost 3 bases, leaving 5 bases of the junction unmatched. This CDR3 is 16 amino acids long. The CDR3: CASSMRRDSSNQPQHF. CDR3 nucleotides: TGTGCCAGTAGTATGCGACGGGACAGTAGCAATCAGCCCCAGCATTTT.

The V and J genes are TRBV5-8 and TRBJ2-1; 8 bases agree with TRBD2. The junction had 11 bases not matched to a gene; V was cut back by 0 bases and J by 9 bases. Germline V lookup: CDR1 SGHTS, CDR2 YDEGEE. This CDR3 contains 16 residues. CDR3 bases: TGTGCCAGCAGCTTGGATACGGGAGGGCTGCTTGGTGAGCAGTTCTTC. Translated: CASSLDTGGLLGEQFF.

V and J are TRBV4-2 and TRBJ1-1; maybe TRBD1 (6 bases). Per the germline V gene, CDR1 is LGHNA and CDR2 is YNFKEQ. The CDR3 contains 15 residues. V lost 3 bases to trimming and J lost 1 base, with 12 bases between them. The CDR3 DNA follows: TGTGCCAGCAGCCAGGGGACACCGTGGAACACTGAAGCTTTCTTT. This encodes CASSQGTPWNTEAFF.

V is TRBV5-6 and J is TRBJ2-3, with 8 bases lining up with TRBD2. With V trimmed by 0 bases and J by 3 bases, 0 bases remained unmatched. Per the germline V gene, CDR1 is SGHDT and CDR2 is YYEEEE. The CDR3 runs 14 residues. The CDR3 region is CASSLGLATDTQYF. CDR3 DNA: TGTGCCAGCAGCTTGGGACTAGCGACAGATACGCAGTATTTT. Filled out from reference TRBV5-6 and TRBJ2-3, the complete variable domain reads DAGVTQSPTHLIKTRGQQVTLRCSPKSGHDTVSWYQQALGQGPQFIFQYYEEEERQRGNFPDRFSGHQFPNYSSELNVNALLLGDSALYLCASSLGLATDTQYFGPGTRLTVL.

This clone appeared once. This sequence joins TRBV16 and TRBJ1-5; a weak D match, TRBD1 (6 bases). The V gene's germline CDR1 is KGHSY and CDR2 FQNENV. The CDR3 length is 16 residues. Deletions cut 0 bases from V and 3 bases from J, with 12 bases between. The DNA for the CDR3 is TGTGCCAGCAGCCAATCTCCGGACAGAAACAATCAGCCCCAGCATTTT. Residues: CASSQSPDRNNQPQHF.

The chain is built from TRBV4-2 and TRBJ2-1, with 9 bases matching TRBD2. Germline loops: CDR1 LGHNA, CDR2 YNFKEQ. With V trimmed by 0 bases and J by 6 bases, 9 bases remained unmatched. This CDR3 has 17 residues. This CDR3 is CASSQEASGTFFNEQFF. In DNA form, the CDR3 reads TGTGCCAGCAGCCAAGAGGCTAGCGGGACTTTTTTCAATGAGCAGTTCTTC.

This chain uses TRBV5-4 with TRBJ1-1; 11 bases agree with TRBD1. Germline CDR1 SGHNT, CDR2 YYREEE (reference sequence). V was pared by 4 bases and J by 5 bases, with 16 bases of the junction left unmatched. The CDR3 totals 18 residues. The CDR3 DNA reads as TGTGCCAGCAGCCCGAGGACAGGGGGCTTGGTAGGAAGTACTGAAGCTTTCTTT. Protein product: CASSPRTGGLVGSTEAFF.